This TCR beta chain emerged from a study of cytomegalovirus exposure and HLA in healthy donors. Study-wide results and limits: A list of 150 or so TCR beta chains associated with cytomegalovirus was given. CMV antigen specificity was confirmed in vitro for a few CMV-associated chains. Per published reports, the classifier diagnosed cytomegalovirus status with high specificity and sensitivity.

Trimming pared 2 bases from V and 6 bases from J, leaving 11 bases between. This CDR3 comprises 13 residues. Germline V gives CDR1 MNHNS, CDR2 SASEGT. Remarks on this clone: Its antigen is not identified.

Sequenced by immunoSEQ multiplex PCR; TCRdb stores in-frame clones only, minus some. The sample has approximately 150,000 clones; around 86% are singletons. The sample consisted of PBMCs. The chain links TRBV6-1 to TRBJ2-7, with D perhaps matching TRBD1 (5 bases). The receptor was derived from a man younger than 30 in good health and CMV-seropositive. The chain's CDR3 is CASSETWTTEQYF. The CDR3 coding sequence is TGTGCCAGCAGTGAAACGTGGACAACCGAGCAGTACTTC.